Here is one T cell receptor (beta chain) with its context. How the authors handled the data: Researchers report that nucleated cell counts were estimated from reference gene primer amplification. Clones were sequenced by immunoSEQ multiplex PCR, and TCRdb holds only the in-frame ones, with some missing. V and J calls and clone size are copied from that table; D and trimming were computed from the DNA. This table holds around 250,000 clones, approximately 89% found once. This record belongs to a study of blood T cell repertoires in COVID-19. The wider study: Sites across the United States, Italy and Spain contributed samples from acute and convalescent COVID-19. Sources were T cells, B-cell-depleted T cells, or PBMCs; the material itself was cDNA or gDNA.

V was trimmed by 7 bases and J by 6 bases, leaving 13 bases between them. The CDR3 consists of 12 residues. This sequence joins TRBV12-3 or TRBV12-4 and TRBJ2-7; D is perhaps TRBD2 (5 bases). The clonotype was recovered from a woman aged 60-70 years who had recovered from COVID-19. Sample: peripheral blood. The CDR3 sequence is CASTLGALEQYF. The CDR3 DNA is TGTGCCAGCACCTTGGGAGCTCTCGAGCAGTACTTC.